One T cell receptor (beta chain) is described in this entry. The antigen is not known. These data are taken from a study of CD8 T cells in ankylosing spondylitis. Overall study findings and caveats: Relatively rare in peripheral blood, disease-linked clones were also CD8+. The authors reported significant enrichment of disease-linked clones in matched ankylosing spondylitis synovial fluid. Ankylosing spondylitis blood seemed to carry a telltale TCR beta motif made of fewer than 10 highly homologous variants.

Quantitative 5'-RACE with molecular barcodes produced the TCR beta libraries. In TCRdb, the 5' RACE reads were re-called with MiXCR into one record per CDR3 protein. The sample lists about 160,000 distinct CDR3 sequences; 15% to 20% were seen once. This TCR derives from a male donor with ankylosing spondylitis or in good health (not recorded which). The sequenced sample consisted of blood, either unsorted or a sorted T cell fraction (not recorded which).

The CDR3 loop reads CASSLAGSSEQFF. CDR3 sequence (DNA): TGTGCCAGCAGCTTAGCGGGGTCTTCCGAGCAGTTCTTC. J is TRBJ2-1 and V is TRBV7-9; D gene unclear. This CDR3 has 13 amino acids. Germline V gene data show CDR1 as SEHNR and CDR2 as FQNEAQ (reference sequence). Trimming pared 0 bases from V and 10 bases from J, leaving 10 bases between. The full variable domain, completed using reference TRBV7-9 and TRBJ2-1, is DTGVSQNPRHKITKRGQNVTFRCDPISEHNRLYWYRQTLGQGPEFLTYFQNEAQLEKSRLLSDRFSAERPKGSFSTLEIQRTEQGDSAMYLCASSLAGSSEQFFGPGTRLTVL.